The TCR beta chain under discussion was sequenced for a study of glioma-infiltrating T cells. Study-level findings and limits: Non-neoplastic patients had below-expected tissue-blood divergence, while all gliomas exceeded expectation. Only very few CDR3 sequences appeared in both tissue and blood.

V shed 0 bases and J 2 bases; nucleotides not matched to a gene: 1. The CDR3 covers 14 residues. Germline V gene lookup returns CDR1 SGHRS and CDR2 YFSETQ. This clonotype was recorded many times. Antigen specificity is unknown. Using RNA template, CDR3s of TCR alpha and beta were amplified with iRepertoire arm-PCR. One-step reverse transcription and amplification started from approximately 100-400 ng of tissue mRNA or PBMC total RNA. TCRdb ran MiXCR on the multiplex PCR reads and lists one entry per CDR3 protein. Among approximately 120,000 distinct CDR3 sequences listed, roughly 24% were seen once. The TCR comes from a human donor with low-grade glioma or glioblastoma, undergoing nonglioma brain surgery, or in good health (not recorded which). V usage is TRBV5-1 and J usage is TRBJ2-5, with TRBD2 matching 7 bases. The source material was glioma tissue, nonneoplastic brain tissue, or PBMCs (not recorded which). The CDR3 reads CASSLGAGQETQYF. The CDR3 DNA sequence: TGCGCCAGCAGCTTGGGAGCGGGGCAAGAGACCCAGTACTTC.